This T cell receptor beta chain was identified in a study of T cell repertoires in cytomegalovirus infection. At the level of the study: Matching HLA type and CMV infection were both indicated by public TCR beta signatures.

One entry per CDR3 protein, called by TCRdb with MiXCR from the reads. The table lists around 740,000 distinct CDR3 sequences, roughly 36% of them singletons. Trimming at V came to 4 bases and at J to 5 bases, leaving 1 base not matched to a gene. The germline V gene encodes CDR1 SGHAT and CDR2 FQNNGV. The CDR3 consists of 13 residues. Comments on this clonotype: What it recognizes is unknown.

The study, taken as a whole, reports: Cumulated frequencies of public TCR beta families served to identify carriers of CMV plus the relevant HLA. Dominating the ex vivo response were HLA-C-restricted CMV-specific TCR beta clonotypes.

The chain uses TRBV11-2 and TRBJ2-7; 11 positions match TRBD2. The TCR sequence derives from a human donor in good health (CMV status not recorded). Some clones in this sample may be carry-over from other donors' samples. Material: PBMCs. Written as DNA, the CDR3 is TGTGCCAGCAGCTGGGGACTAGCGGACGAGCAGTACTTC. Protein product: CASSWGLADEQYF.